Each of the 32 T cell receptor beta chains below was sequenced from the same sample in a study of type 1 regulatory T cells. TCRdb processed the reads anew with MiXCR; each CDR3 protein has one entry. The repertoire holds some 25,000 distinct CDR3 sequences, with roughly 72% as singletons. These receptors lack a known antigen. Input material: cultured T cells, either the whole culture or a sorted T cell fraction (not recorded which). Subset noted: Tr1-enriched cell product generated in vitro against host alloantigens. These receptors were taken from a human donor in good health.

This clonotype came up once. The chain is built from TRBV20-1 and TRBJ2-5; 9 bases line up with TRBD2. Germline CDR1 DFQATT, CDR2 SNEGSKA (reference sequence). The length of the CDR3 is 14 residues. The J segment lost 5 bases and the V segment lost 1 base, leaving 5 bases of the junction unmatched. The CDR3 loop is CSARGLAGKETQYF. CDR3 DNA sequence: TGCAGTGCTAGAGGTCTAGCGGGGAAGGAGACCCAGTACTTC.

This clonotype was recorded once. The rearrangement uses TRBV5-1 and TRBJ2-7; the D is unclear. The CDR3 length is 13 residues. Germline CDR1 and CDR2: SGHRS and YFSETQ. Between the trimmed V and J ends, which lost 4 bases and 3 bases, there was a span of 11 bases. Written as DNA, the CDR3 is TGCGCCAGCAGCCTCAATGCCCTCTACGAGCAGTACTTC. Protein: CASSLNALYEQYF.

On this clonotype: Its ends do not fully match the called genes, so a read error is possible. This chain uses TRBV6-1 with TRBJ2-5; 8 bases line up with TRBD2. Germline CDR1 MNHNS, CDR2 SASEGT. The CDR3 runs to 14 residues. The DNA of the CDR3 is TGTGCCAGCAGTGAAGCGCCGGGACTAGAAACGGAAAAGTTC. Translating it yields CASSEAPGLETEKF.

The chain has TRBV6-1 and TRBJ2-3; the match to TRBD2 covers 8 bases. The CDR3 contains 17 residues. In germline, CDR1 is MNHNS, CDR2 SASEGT. V lost 7 bases to trimming and J lost 1 base; unmatched junction nucleotides: 13. The CDR3 sequence: CASTYGRTSSGTDTQYF. The CDR3 bases are TGTGCCAGCACCTATGGGAGGACTAGCAGTGGCACAGATACGCAGTATTTT.

This chain connects TRBV12-3 or TRBV12-4 to TRBJ2-5, with a weak D call TRBD2 (6 bases). The CDR3 contains 14 residues. V lost 0 bases and J 4 bases, leaving 9 bases between the germline ends. For the CDR3, the DNA is TGTGCCAGCAGTTTAGCGGGGGGAACAGAGACCCAGTACTTC. Amino acid sequence: CASSLAGGTETQYF.

The chain joins TRBV5-6 to TRBJ1-4; D is undetermined. This CDR3 has 16 residues. Trimming stripped 2 bases from V and 3 bases from J, with 14 bases between. Per the germline V gene, CDR1 is SGHDT and CDR2 is YYEEEE. The chain's CDR3 is CASSFSPDGSNEKLFF. CDR3 sequence (DNA): TGTGCCAGCAGCTTTTCTCCTGACGGGTCTAATGAAAAACTGTTTTTT.

The genes are TRBV20-1 and TRBJ1-2, with 9 bases fitting TRBD1. Looked up from germline, CDR1 is DFQATT and CDR2 is SNEGSKA (reference sequence). J was trimmed by 5 bases and V by 1 base; bases with no gene match: 5. This CDR3 is 14 amino acids long. The CDR3 is CSARVGQGFYGYTF. The CDR3 nucleotides read TGCAGTGCTAGAGTCGGACAGGGGTTTTATGGCTACACCTTC.

This clonotype showed up just once. CDR3: CASTGQGNYGYTF. CDR3 DNA: TGTGCCAGCACCGGACAGGGGAACTATGGCTACACCTTC. The chain couples TRBV2 to TRBJ1-2; the match to TRBD1 covers 9 bases. The trim removed 7 bases at V and 2 bases at J, leaving 2 bases unmatched. The length of the CDR3 is 13 residues. Germline loops: CDR1 SNHLY, CDR2 FYNNEI.

This clonotype has just a few counts. The chain uses TRBV11-3 and TRBJ2-6, with D perhaps TRBD2 (5 bases). The length of the CDR3 is 16 residues. CDR1 SGHNT and CDR2 YENEEA come from the germline V gene. The V end was cut by 1 base, the J end by 4 bases, with 11 bases between. CDR3 nucleotides: TGTGCCAGCAGCTTAGGGACGGGGATGGGGGCCAACGTCCTGACTTTC. Residues: CASSLGTGMGANVLTF.

V gene TRBV12-3 or TRBV12-4 combines with J gene TRBJ2-1; the D gene is possibly TRBD2 (6 bases). Between the trimmed V and J ends, which lost 1 base and 5 bases, there was a span of 12 bases. The CDR3 length is 15 residues. For the CDR3, the DNA is TGTGCCAGCAGTTTAGTAGCGGTCATCAACAATGAGCAGTTCTTC. Protein: CASSLVAVINNEQFF.

The gene calls are TRBV5-1 and TRBJ2-2, with 8 bases that match TRBD1. The germline gives CDR1 SGHRS, CDR2 YFSETQ. CDR3 length: 20 residues. V shed 4 bases and J 3 bases; nucleotides not matched to a gene: 20. CDR3 bases: TGCGCCAGCAGCCGCCGATGGTCTAACAGGGGGAAGGTGGACACCGGGGAGCTGTTTTTT. This translates into CASSRRWSNRGKVDTGELFF.

The chain links TRBV6-2 or TRBV6-3 to TRBJ2-2; 13 nucleotides line up with TRBD2. This CDR3 comprises 18 residues. Unmatched junction bases numbered 9, after V lost 4 bases and J lost 4 bases. Germline CDR1 reads MNHEY; CDR2 reads SVGEGT. Written as DNA, the CDR3 is TGTGCCAGCAGTTCGCCGGGGACTAGCGGGACCTTCACCGGGGAGCTGTTTTTT. It yields the protein CASSSPGTSGTFTGELFF.

This chain connects TRBV15 to TRBJ2-7; the match to TRBD1 covers 10 bases. This CDR3 is built from 15 residues. J lost 6 bases, V lost 0 bases, and 5 bases had no gene match. Germline V gene data show CDR1 as LNHNV and CDR2 as YYDKDF (reference sequence). CDR3 loop: CATSREDRGQGEQYF. CDR3 nucleotide sequence: TGTGCCACCAGCAGAGAAGACAGGGGGCAAGGCGAGCAGTACTTC.

This clonotype was recorded a few times. This chain connects TRBV12-3 or TRBV12-4 to TRBJ1-1, with a tentative D call TRBD1 (6 bases). Trimming shortened V by 9 bases and J by 1 base, and 12 bases separated the two germline ends. The length of the CDR3 is 13 residues. CDR3 in DNA: TGTGCCAGTGGGGACAAGGCGAACACTGAAGCTTTCTTT. This codes for CASGDKANTEAFF.

CDR3 loop: CASSRTGELFF. The CDR3 DNA follows: TGTGCCAGCAGTAGGACCGGGGAGCTGTTTTTT. V is TRBV2 and J is TRBJ2-2, with D uncertain. The V end was cut by 5 bases, the J end by 5 bases, with 3 bases between. Germline CDR1 reads SNHLY; CDR2 reads FYNNEI. There are 11 residues in the CDR3.

V is TRBV12-3 or TRBV12-4 and J is TRBJ1-2, with 8 positions matching TRBD1. This CDR3 has 14 amino acids. V lost 2 bases to trimming and J lost 4 bases; unmatched junction nucleotides: 3. This chain's CDR3 is CASSLSRGPYGYTF. The CDR3 bases are TGTGCCAGCAGTTTAAGCAGGGGGCCCTATGGCTACACCTTC.

The CDR3 coding sequence is TGTGCCAGCTCACCAGGACTTTCAAATGAGCAGTTCTTC. It encodes CASSPGLSNEQFF. The gene calls are TRBV18 and TRBJ2-1; D might be TRBD2 (5 bases). CDR1 is KGHSH, CDR2 LQKENI, per germline. The V and J ends lost 2 bases and 7 bases respectively, with 9 bases between them. The CDR3 runs 13 residues.

This clonotype was observed a few times. This chain connects TRBV7-9 to TRBJ2-2; no reliable D call. CDR1 and CDR2 (germline): SEHNR, FQNEAQ (reference sequence). V shed 6 bases and J shed 1 base, with 9 bases lying between them. The CDR3 runs 14 residues. The DNA for the CDR3 is TGTGCCAGCAGATGGACCCGGAACACCGGGGAGCTGTTTTTT. Translated: CASRWTRNTGELFF.

In its sample, this clonotype was seen a few times. This chain links TRBV2 with TRBJ1-2; D might be TRBD1 (5 bases). The V end was cut by 1 base, the J end by 7 bases, with 13 bases between. The germline gives CDR1 SNHLY, CDR2 FYNNEI. This CDR3 comprises 14 residues. DNA of the CDR3: TGTGCCAGCAGTGAAGGTGGGAGTAGGGGTGGCTACACCTTC. This codes for CASSEGGSRGGYTF.

As to this clonotype: A much more abundant neighbour one base away suggests this may be a read error. The chain carries TRBV20-1 and TRBJ2-3; D call uncertain. Germline V gene lookup returns CDR1 DFQATT and CDR2 SNEGSKA (reference sequence). The length of the CDR3 is 14 residues. V shed 3 bases and J shed 6 bases, with 16 bases lying between them. The CDR3 nucleotides read TGCAGTGCTAGTAGAGGTGGGGATAAGGATACGCAGTATTTT. This encodes CSASRGGDKDTQYF.

This rearrangement joins TRBV5-1 to TRBJ2-2, with 8 bases fitting TRBD2. Germline V CDR1 and CDR2: SGHRS, YFSETQ. This CDR3 contains 14 residues. The junction had 4 bases not matched to a gene; V was cut back by 3 bases and J by 6 bases. CDR3 residues: CASSSGGHAGELFF. The CDR3 coding sequence is TGCGCCAGCAGCTCGGGGGGGCACGCCGGGGAGCTGTTTTTT.

DNA of the CDR3: TGTGCCAGCAGGTCAGGGGACACCGGGGAGCTGTTTTTT. It specifies CASRSGDTGELFF. The chain joins TRBV12-3 or TRBV12-4 to TRBJ2-2, with a possible D match to TRBD1 (6 bases). The CDR3 covers 13 residues. V lost 6 bases and J lost 3, with 8 bases in between.

CDR3 sequence: CSAVDRGLRVTQYF. CDR3 DNA: TGCAGTGCTGTTGACAGGGGGCTCCGAGTTACGCAGTATTTT. The V and J genes are TRBV20-1 and TRBJ2-3; TRBD1 matches 10 bases. V shed 5 bases, J shed 8 bases, and the junction held 10 bases outside the gene matches. The CDR3 totals 14 residues. Germline lookup yields CDR1 DFQATT and CDR2 SNEGSKA (reference sequence).

The sample holds a few counts of this clonotype. The chain uses TRBV7-3 and TRBJ2-7, with D possibly being TRBD2 (7 bases). CDR1 and CDR2 (germline): SGHTA, FQGTGA. CDR3 length: 14 amino acids. The V end lost 1 base, the J end lost 5 bases, and 12 bases lay between the germline ends. The CDR3 spells CASSLRGGRDEQYF. DNA of the CDR3: TGTGCCAGCAGCTTAAGGGGGGGCCGCGACGAGCAGTACTTC.

V is TRBV7-2 and J is TRBJ2-3; 7 bases map to TRBD2. The ends lost 9 bases at V and 0 bases at J; junction bases unmatched: 12. The CDR3 has 16 amino acids. CDR1 and CDR2 from the germline V gene are SGHTA and FQGNSA. CDR3 coding DNA: TGTGCCAGTTCAACACGTCTAGCGGCTAGCACAGATACGCAGTATTTT. As protein: CASSTRLAASTDTQYF.

The V gene is TRBV27, the J gene TRBJ1-1, with D maybe TRBD1 (6 bases). V was shortened by 6 bases and J by 4 bases, with 18 bases between the two germline ends. Germline V gene sequence: CDR1 MNHEY, CDR2 SMNVEV (reference sequence). The CDR3 is 15 residues long. Here the CDR3 DNA reads TGTGCCAGCAGCGGAACCGCCAGGGGAGTCACTGAAGCTTTCTTT. Translated: CASSGTARGVTEAFF.

Worth noting for this clonotype: The junction departs from the called germline gene at one end, perhaps through a read error. The V call is TRBV12-3 or TRBV12-4, the J call TRBJ2-3; either TRBD1 or TRBD2 may fit D (5 bases each). The CDR3 loop spans 15 amino acids. This CDR3 reads CVSSLRDAIADTQYF. CDR3 nucleotides: TGTGTCAGCAGTCTCCGGGACGCTATTGCAGATACGCAGTATTTT.

V is TRBV6-1 and J is TRBJ1-3, with D uncertain. The CDR3 consists of 14 residues. Germline V lookup: CDR1 MNHNS, CDR2 SASEGT. V shed 6 bases and J shed 0 bases, with 9 bases lying between them. CDR3 sequence: CASSAMDSGNTIYF. In DNA, the CDR3 is TGTGCCAGCAGCGCCATGGACTCTGGAAACACCATATATTTT.

The chain combines TRBV5-1 with TRBJ1-4, with D unresolved. Germline V lookup: CDR1 SGHRS, CDR2 YFSETQ. This CDR3 comprises 12 residues. V lost 4 bases to trimming and J lost 7 bases, with 8 bases between them. The CDR3: CASSLVIEKLFF. Here the CDR3 DNA reads TGCGCCAGCAGCCTCGTCATTGAAAAACTGTTTTTT.

The chain links TRBV11-2 to TRBJ1-3; 8 bases fit TRBD1. CDR1 SGHAT and CDR2 FQNNGV come from the germline V gene. The V gene end was trimmed by 5 bases and the J gene end by 2 bases; junction bases not matched to a gene: 2. The CDR3 has 14 amino acids. This CDR3 is CASSLDRAGNTIYF. The DNA for the CDR3 is TGTGCCAGCAGCCTGGACAGGGCTGGAAACACCATATATTTT. The full variable domain, in which reference TRBV11-2 and TRBJ1-3 provide the parts outside the CDR3, is EAGVAQSPRYKIIEKRQSVAFWCNPISGHATLYWYQQILGQGPKLLIQFQNNGVVDDSQLPKDRFSAERLKGVDSTLKIQPAKLEDSAVYLCASSLDRAGNTIYFGEGSWLTVV.

This rearrangement joins TRBV2 to TRBJ2-5; maybe TRBD2 (5 bases). The CDR3 consists of 14 residues. V lost 0 bases, J lost 2 bases, and 7 bases lay in between. The germline V gene encodes CDR1 SNHLY and CDR2 FYNNEI. Written as DNA, the CDR3 is TGTGCCAGCAGTGAAGCGAGAGGGCAAGAGACCCAGTACTTC. Translated, it gives CASSEARGQETQYF.

The V and J genes are TRBV6-2 or TRBV6-3 and TRBJ1-2, with D possibly TRBD1 on 6 matching bases. The CDR3 sequence is 12 residues long. CDR1 is MNHEY, CDR2 SVGEGT, per germline. The germline V and J ends were trimmed by 5 bases and 7 bases, with 11 bases remaining between them. The CDR3: CASSRAGAGYTF. The DNA of the CDR3 is TGTGCCAGCAGTCGGGCGGGGGCTGGCTACACCTTC.